This passage covers 26 T cell receptor beta chains from one sample sequenced in a study of Graves' ophthalmopathy and Graves' hyperthyroidism. Amplified material comprised TCR beta CDR3 regions derived from RNA transcripts. HTBI-primed first-round RT-PCR preceded second-round multiplex PCR. Using its own MiXCR run on the multiplex PCR reads, TCRdb lists one record per CDR3 protein. The repertoire holds around 600,000 distinct CDR3 sequences, with 35% to 50% as singletons. The sequenced sample consisted of peripheral blood. Receptors originate from an adult man with Graves' ophthalmopathy.

This chain links TRBV18 with TRBJ1-1; tentatively, D is TRBD1 (6 bases). V lost 3 bases, J lost 0 bases, and 14 bases lay in between. This CDR3 spans 16 amino acids. Germline V gene lookup returns CDR1 KGHSH and CDR2 LQKENI. The CDR3 DNA is TGTGCCAGCTCACCGAGAGACAGGCGCATGAACACTGAAGCTTTCTTT. Amino acids: CASSPRDRRMNTEAFF. Filled out from reference TRBV18 and TRBJ1-1, the complete variable domain reads NAGVMQNPRHLVRRRGQEARLRCSPMKGHSHVYWYRQLPEEGLKFMVYLQKENIIDESGMPKERFSAEFPKEGPSILRIQQVVRGDSAAYFCASSPRDRRMNTEAFFGQGTRLTVV.

Notes on this clonotype: It may be a read error: a sequence one base away is much more abundant. The chain employs TRBV5-4 and TRBJ2-5; D perhaps matches TRBD1 (5 bases). CDR3 size: 12 residues. In germline, CDR1 is SGHNT, CDR2 YYREEE (reference sequence). CDR3: CASRGRQGTQYF. CDR3 bases: TGTGCCAGCAGGGGGCGTCAAGGGACCCAGTACTTC.

This clonotype has a count of ten or more. J is TRBJ2-6 and V is TRBV12-3 or TRBV12-4; TRBD2 might be the D (5 bases). This CDR3 has 15 amino acids. The V gene lost 5 bases and the J gene lost 2 bases, with 10 bases spanning the gap. The CDR3 is CASSPRGPGANVLTF. Written as DNA, the CDR3 is TGTGCCAGCAGTCCCCGCGGGCCTGGGGCCAACGTCCTGACTTTC.

This clonotype was counted many times. The chain uses TRBV7-2 and TRBJ2-5; 7 nucleotides align to TRBD1. Per germline, CDR1 SGHTA and CDR2 FQGNSA. V trimming: 4 bases; J trimming: 4 bases; junction bases outside the gene matches: 6. This CDR3 has 14 residues. The CDR3 protein is CASSSQTGRETQYF. CDR3 nucleotide sequence: TGTGCCAGCAGCTCACAGACAGGGCGAGAGACCCAGTACTTC.

This clonotype was counted at least ten times. V usage is TRBV12-3 or TRBV12-4 and J usage is TRBJ1-1; no clear D. V was trimmed by 8 bases and J by 2 bases, leaving 18 bases between them. The CDR3 sequence is 15 residues long. As DNA, the CDR3 is TGTGCCAGCCGCCGCCGTTTGCCTTTCAACACTGAAGCTTTCTTT. Translation: CASRRRLPFNTEAFF.

In its sample, this clonotype was seen a few times. This chain joins TRBV4-1 and TRBJ1-5; 8 positions agree with TRBD1. CDR3 size: 18 residues. After removal of 4 bases from V and 0 bases from J, the junction contained 11 bases not matched to a gene. The V gene's germline CDR1 is MGHRA and CDR2 YSYEKL. CDR3 sequence: CASSRKTGANGSNQPQHF. Here the CDR3 DNA reads TGCGCCAGCAGCCGGAAGACAGGGGCCAACGGTAGCAATCAGCCCCAGCATTTT.

The rearrangement links TRBV25-1 to TRBJ2-7, with 8 nucleotides matching TRBD2. After removal of 4 bases from V and 4 bases from J, the junction contained 6 bases not matched to a gene. This CDR3 comprises 14 residues. Germline CDR1 and CDR2: MGHDK and SYGVNS. CDR3 region: CASSADRGRYEQYF. In nucleotides, the CDR3 is TGTGCCAGCAGTGCCGACCGCGGGAGGTACGAGCAGTACTTC.

V gene TRBV20-1 combines with J gene TRBJ2-7; 9 bases match TRBD1. J was trimmed by 3 bases and V by 4 bases; bases with no gene match: 7. Germline CDR1 reads DFQATT; CDR2 reads SNEGSKA (reference sequence). The length of the CDR3 is 14 residues. This CDR3 reads CSATADRGLYEQYF. The CDR3, as DNA: TGCAGTGCTACAGCGGACAGGGGCCTCTACGAGCAGTACTTC.

There are a few counts of this clonotype. V usage is TRBV9 and J usage is TRBJ1-1; D is perhaps TRBD1 (5 bases). The germline CDR1 and CDR2 sequences are SGDLS and YYNGEE. Trimming stripped 4 bases from V and 1 base from J, with 14 bases between. The CDR3 consists of 15 residues. In DNA form, the CDR3 reads TGTGCCAGCAGCTGGGCAGGGTGGAAGAACACTGAAGCTTTCTTT. It is translated as CASSWAGWKNTEAFF.

This clonotype has at least ten counts. Here the CDR3 DNA reads TGTGCCACCAGTGATAGGAGGAACACTGAAGCTTTCTTT. Translation: CATSDRRNTEAFF. The rearrangement links TRBV24-1 to TRBJ1-1; no clear D gene. Germline V lookup: CDR1 KGHDR, CDR2 SFDVKD. The V end was cut by 3 bases, the J end by 1 base, with 5 bases between. The CDR3 is 13 amino acids.

The rearrangement links TRBV25-1 to TRBJ1-6; TRBD1 agrees at 7 bases. The ends lost 5 bases at V and 7 bases at J; junction bases unmatched: 8. This CDR3 spans 15 amino acids. The germline CDR1 and CDR2 sequences are MGHDK and SYGVNS. The CDR3 loop is CASSLDGTVNSPLHF. As DNA, the CDR3 is TGTGCCAGCAGTTTAGACGGGACAGTGAATTCACCCCTCCACTTT.

The chain is built from TRBV29-1 and TRBJ2-5; tentatively, D is TRBD1 (5 bases). The DNA end is more similar to TRBJ2-7, so the J call may be wrong. Germline V gene lookup returns CDR1 SQVTM and CDR2 ANQGSEA. This CDR3 is built from 10 residues. The CDR3 coding sequence is TGCAGCTTTCAGGGCTACGAGCAGTACTTC. This sequence encodes CSFQGYEQYF.

This clonotype is a singleton in its sample. A read error may be the cause here, since a much bigger clone is one base away. J is TRBJ1-3 and V is TRBV12-3 or TRBV12-4; no reliable D call. The CDR3 spans 13 residues. This chain's CDR3 is CASSPRRENTTYF. The DNA for the CDR3 is TGTGCCAGCAGCCCCAGAAGAGAAAACACCACATATTTT.

This chain uses TRBV7-2 with TRBJ1-6; D gene uncertain. Trimming stripped 1 base from V and 9 bases from J, with 7 bases between. CDR1 is SGHTA and CDR2 is FQGNSA in the germline V gene. The CDR3 spans 13 residues. CDR3 sequence: CASSLGTPSPLHF. The DNA for the CDR3 is TGTGCCAGCAGCTTAGGGACCCCTTCACCCCTCCACTTT.

This clonotype was seen at least ten times. The chain employs TRBV2 and TRBJ2-5, with TRBD2 identical over 7 bases. Germline V lookup: CDR1 SNHLY, CDR2 FYNNEI. The J segment lost 4 bases and the V segment lost 5 bases, leaving 4 bases of the junction unmatched. This CDR3 region has 13 residues. CDR3 region: CASSRGEGETQYF. The CDR3 DNA follows: TGTGCCAGCAGTCGCGGGGAGGGAGAGACCCAGTACTTC.

Ten or more counts support this clonotype. This chain uses TRBV24-1 with TRBJ1-5; 8 positions agree with TRBD1. CDR3 size: 19 residues. CDR1 and CDR2 from the germline V gene are KGHDR and SFDVKD. J was trimmed by 4 bases and V by 4 bases; bases with no gene match: 17. CDR3 bases: TGTGCCACCAGTGAGTCTTCCGGGACAGGCCTTGCCAAAAATCAGCCCCAGCATTTT. Translated, it gives CATSESSGTGLAKNQPQHF.

The rearrangement uses TRBV15 and TRBJ2-2, with 10 bases identical to TRBD1. With V trimmed by 0 bases and J by 5 bases, 9 bases remained unmatched. The CDR3 consists of 18 residues. The germline gives CDR1 LNHNV, CDR2 YYDKDF (reference sequence). The CDR3 DNA is TGTGCCACCAGCAGAGATTTGGCCGGGACAGGGGATACCGGGGAGCTGTTTTTT. Encoded protein: CATSRDLAGTGDTGELFF. The full variable domain, its missing parts supplied by reference TRBV15 and TRBJ2-2, is DAMVIQNPRYQVTQFGKPVTLSCSQTLNHNVMYWYQQKSSQAPKLLFHYYDKDFNNEADTPDNFQSRRPNTSFCFLDIRSPGLGDTAMYLCATSRDLAGTGDTGELFFGEGSRLTVL.

This clonotype was counted ten times or more. This chain joins TRBV2 and TRBJ1-4; D not resolved. The CDR3 length is 10 residues. The V gene's germline CDR1 is SNHLY and CDR2 FYNNEI. The germline V and J ends were trimmed by 7 bases and 7 bases, with 4 bases remaining between them. CDR3 sequence: CASKGEKLFF. The CDR3 bases are TGTGCCAGCAAGGGTGAAAAACTGTTTTTT.

This clonotype was recorded at least ten times. The CDR3 reads CASSGQGGTYGYTF. Here the CDR3 DNA reads TGTGCCAGCAGTGGTCAGGGGGGAACCTATGGCTACACCTTC. J is TRBJ1-2 and V is TRBV2; TRBD1 matches 7 bases. The CDR3 runs 14 residues. Germline loops: CDR1 SNHLY, CDR2 FYNNEI. Germline trimming cut 4 bases from V and 4 bases from J; bases unmatched to any gene: 6.

The chain combines TRBV20-1 with TRBJ1-5; D ambiguous. From germline, CDR1 is DFQATT and CDR2 SNEGSKA (reference sequence). The V end was cut by 3 bases, the J end by 6 bases, with 15 bases between. This CDR3 is 14 amino acids long. CDR3 loop: CSASTGYNPQPQHF. CDR3 DNA: TGCAGTGCTAGCACCGGGTATAATCCTCAGCCCCAGCATTTT.

A few counts support this clonotype. Just one base apart from a much larger clone, this may be a read error. V is TRBV11-2 and J is TRBJ1-1; D call uncertain. This CDR3 region has 14 residues. Germline CDR1 reads SGHAT; CDR2 reads FQNNGV. Here the CDR3 reads CASSFQGWYTEASF. The CDR3 DNA reads TGTGCCAGCAGCTTTCAAGGATGGTACACTGAAGCTTCCTTT.

DNA of the CDR3: TGTGCCAGCAGCCCCGGGACCCCTGCAACTAATGAAAAACTGTTTTTT. The encoded protein is CASSPGTPATNEKLFF. V and J are TRBV7-9 and TRBJ1-4; TRBD1 might be the D (5 bases). Germline V CDR1 and CDR2: SEHNR, FQNEAQ (reference sequence). The ends were cut back, 5 bases at V and 0 bases at J, with 13 bases in the middle. The CDR3 has 16 residues.

J is TRBJ2-7 and V is TRBV29-1, with unresolved D. Germline V gives CDR1 SQVTM, CDR2 ANQGSEA. Trimming pared 7 bases from V and 2 bases from J, leaving 12 bases between. This CDR3 has 12 residues. The CDR3 sequence is CSAAAGAYEQYF. The CDR3 DNA is TGCAGCGCCGCCGCTGGGGCCTACGAGCAGTACTTC.

The chain employs TRBV4-1 and TRBJ2-2, with unresolved D. Germline V gives CDR1 MGHRA, CDR2 YSYEKL. The CDR3 has 16 amino acids. V was shortened by 2 bases and J by 3 bases, with 13 bases between the two germline ends. CDR3 sequence reads: CASSQRPGVDTGELFF. The CDR3, as DNA: TGCGCCAGCAGCCAACGTCCGGGTGTGGACACCGGGGAGCTGTTTTTT.

A note on this clonotype: Mismatch with germline at one junction end may stem from a read error. This chain connects TRBV5-4 to TRBJ1-3; TRBD1 might be the D (5 bases). The CDR3 runs to 14 residues. The germline CDR1 and CDR2 sequences are SGHNT and YYREEE (reference sequence). The CDR3 sequence: CASGLRGSGNTIYF. Here the CDR3 DNA reads TGTGCCAGCGGCTTGAGGGGATCCGGAAACACCATATATTTT.

As to this clonotype: The junction shows a germline mismatch at one end, possibly a read error. The chain combines TRBV10-3 with TRBJ2-7; D is perhaps TRBD2 (6 bases). The CDR3 spans 15 residues. Looked up from germline, CDR1 is ENHRY and CDR2 is SYGVKD. The CDR3 DNA reads TGTGCCAGCAGTGTGGGGGGATCGGACTCCTACGAGCAGTACTTC. Amino acids: CASSVGGSDSYEQYF.